These T cell receptor beta chains were read from a single sample in a study of response to subunit inactivated influenza vaccine. From the RT-PCR reads, TCRdb called clonotypes with MiXCR, one entry per CDR3 protein. The sample lists about 500,000 distinct CDR3 sequences; around 7.7% were seen once. The material sequenced was PBMCs from blood, taken around 2 years after vaccination. The receptors were sampled from a man aged 45 to 75 who received an inactivated influenza vaccine. The CDR3 runs from the conserved cysteine through the conserved F or W. The D gene is left open where the match is weak. A clone size is listed for some rows: how often the clone was seen (once, few, many), or a class if it is expanded.

CASSLVVAERSQYF	TGTGCCAGCAGCTTGGTGGTAGCGGAGAGGTCCCAGTACTTC	-	TRBV5-5	14	TRBJ2-5	-
CASSSRAGEKLFF	TGTGCCAGTAGTTCCAGGGCGGGAGAAAAACTGTTTTTT	-	TRBV19	13	TRBJ1-4	-
CASRQGGKPYEQYF	TGTGCCAGCAGACAGGGGGGGAAGCCCTACGAGCAGTACTTC	few	TRBV28	14	TRBJ2-7	-
CASSFLVAGGNEQFF	TGTGCCAGCAGTTTTCTAGTAGCGGGAGGCAATGAGCAGTTCTTC	-	TRBV28	15	TRBJ2-1	TRBD2
CASHGGTDTQYF	TGTGCCAGCCACGGTGGCACAGATACGCAGTATTTT	-	TRBV6-1	12	TRBJ2-3	-
CASSYPASGELFF	TGTGCCAGCAGTTACCCCGCCTCCGGGGAGCTGTTTTTT	few	TRBV6-5	13	TRBJ2-2	-
CASSPSGVREPQHF	TGCGCCAGCAGCCCTTCAGGGGTACGGGAGCCCCAGCATTTT	-	TRBV4-3	14	TRBJ1-5	-
CASSWGRTDTQYF	TGTGCCAGCAGCTGGGGTAGGACAGATACGCAGTATTTT	many	TRBV7-8	13	TRBJ2-3	-
CSVREGQGLNYGYTF	TGCAGCGTTCGGGAAGGACAGGGACTTAACTATGGCTACACCTTC	many	TRBV29-1	15	TRBJ1-2	TRBD1
CASSAGHVNEKLFF	TGCGCCAGCAGCGCAGGACACGTTAATGAAAAACTGTTTTTT	many	TRBV5-1	14	TRBJ1-4	-
CASSLTNGVGEQFF	TGTGCCAGCAGCTTAACAAATGGCGTTGGTGAGCAGTTCTTC	-	TRBV7-3	14	TRBJ2-1	-
CASSPSPTSPLHF	TGTGCCAGCAGCCCGAGTCCGACTTCACCCCTCCACTTT	many	TRBV7-9	13	TRBJ1-6	-
CASSYTDGAWDTQYF	TGTGCCAGCAGCTATACGGACGGGGCGTGGGATACGCAGTATTTT	few	TRBV7-9	15	TRBJ2-3	-
CASSQDRTGGDFGYTF	TGCGCCAGCAGCCAAGATAGGACAGGGGGCGACTTTGGCTACACCTTC	few	TRBV4-1	16	TRBJ1-2	TRBD1
CASGGQGGGTGELFF	TGTGCCAGCGGGGGACAGGGAGGAGGCACCGGGGAGCTGTTTTTT	many	TRBV28	15	TRBJ2-2	TRBD1
CASSYTGVAGSSYNEQFF	TGTGCCAGCAGTTACACGGGAGTAGCGGGGAGCTCCTACAATGAGCAGTTCTTC	few	TRBV6-2/TRBV6-3	18	TRBJ2-1	TRBD2
CASSLDRDGTQYF	TGTGCCAGCAGCTTGGACAGGGATGGGACCCAGTACTTC	few	TRBV7-3	13	TRBJ2-5	TRBD1
CASIRGAGYNEQFF	TGTGCCAGCATCCGGGGGGCGGGCTACAATGAGCAGTTCTTC	-	TRBV12-3/TRBV12-4	14	TRBJ2-1	-
CASRSTENSPLHF	TGTGCCAGCAGGTCGACAGAGAATTCACCCCTCCACTTT	-	TRBV5-8	13	TRBJ1-6	-
CSAMRGGLRDEQFF	TGCAGTGCTATGCGCGGGGGGTTGAGAGATGAGCAGTTCTTC	many	TRBV20-1	14	TRBJ2-1	TRBD2
CSAQGGVGETQYF	TGCAGTGCTCAGGGGGGCGTGGGGGAGACCCAGTACTTC	-	TRBV20-1	13	TRBJ2-5	-
CASSPWRGALSYNEQFF	TGTGCCAGCAGTCCATGGCGGGGGGCGCTTTCCTACAATGAGCAGTTCTTC	few	TRBV11-2	17	TRBJ2-1	TRBD2
CASSPRQGAEGYTF	TGTGCCAGCAGCCCTCGACAGGGGGCTGAGGGCTACACCTTC	few	TRBV7-9	14	TRBJ1-2	TRBD1
CASSPSAGPSQETQYF	TGTGCCAGCAGCCCGTCGGCTGGGCCCAGCCAAGAGACCCAGTACTTC	-	TRBV4-2	16	TRBJ2-5	-
CASSPNPGLAGVTEQFF	TGCGCCAGCAGCCCCAACCCTGGACTAGCGGGAGTCACTGAGCAGTTCTTC	-	TRBV5-1	17	TRBJ2-1	TRBD2
CASSRTGIKETQYF	TGTGCCAGCAGCCGTACGGGCATAAAAGAGACCCAGTACTTC	few	TRBV5-5	14	TRBJ2-5	-
CASSPELMSNQPQHF	TGTGCCAGCAGCCCCGAATTGATGAGCAATCAGCCCCAGCATTTT	-	TRBV27	15	TRBJ1-5	-
CSAFNSGNTIYF	TGCAGTGCTTTCAACTCTGGAAACACCATATATTTT	many	TRBV20-1	12	TRBJ1-3	-
CASSQSSGGIYYEQFF	TGCGCCAGCAGCCAATCCAGCGGGGGGATCTACTATGAGCAGTTCTTC	-	TRBV4-3	16	TRBJ2-1	TRBD2
CASSFRTGVMNTEAFF	TGTGCCAGCAGTTTTCGGACAGGGGTAATGAACACTGAAGCTTTCTTT	-	TRBV6-5	16	TRBJ1-1	TRBD1
CSARPIAGGFTDTQYF	TGCAGTGCTAGACCAATAGCGGGGGGGTTCACAGATACGCAGTATTTT	-	TRBV20-1	16	TRBJ2-3	TRBD2
CASSDVYTYANTGELFF	TGTGCCAGCAGCGACGTGTACACCTACGCGAACACCGGGGAGCTGTTTTTT	few	TRBV6-2/TRBV6-3	17	TRBJ2-2	-
CSASDRSYEQYF	TGCAGTGCTTCCGACAGATCCTACGAGCAGTACTTC	-	TRBV20-1	12	TRBJ2-7	-
CAISESGTAAYEQYF	TGTGCCATCAGTGAGTCGGGGACAGCCGCCTACGAGCAGTACTTC	-	TRBV10-3	15	TRBJ2-7	TRBD1
CASRTGNTGELFF	TGTGCCAGCAGGACAGGGAACACCGGGGAGCTGTTTTTT	many	TRBV28	13	TRBJ2-2	-